This T cell receptor (beta chain) was recorded in a study of blood T cell repertoires in COVID-19. The wider study: The United States, Italy and Spain provided the acute and convalescent COVID-19 samples.

Clones were sequenced by immunoSEQ multiplex PCR, and TCRdb holds only the in-frame ones, with some missing. The profile shows around 100,000 clones, almost 95% of them singletons. This CDR3 is built from 15 residues. The TCR was taken from a man aged 50-59 years with active COVID-19. This chain links TRBV21-1 with TRBJ2-7; TRBD2 is the table's D call, not checked against the DNA. TRBV21-1 is labeled a pseudogene. Sequences were obtained from peripheral blood. For the CDR3, the DNA is TGTGCCAGCAGCAAGTTGACCCCGGCGGCCTACGAGCAGTACTTC. This codes for CASSKLTPAAYEQYF.